Included here is one TCR beta chain sequence, with context. Its antigen is still unknown. Per-base qualities were not stored, and no clone one base away is much larger. The method behind the library was the immunoSEQ multiplex PCR assay. A mixture of 60 forward primers for TCR Vbeta segments and 13 reverse primers for TCR Jbeta segments was used in the multiplex PCR. The CDR3 region of rearranged TCR beta genes was amplified from genomic DNA by a multiplex PCR assay. On the Illumina HiSeq System, the amplified TCR beta libraries were sequenced as 87-base-pair reads. Concerning the study's data processing: In a later analysis, roughly 80 million unique TCR beta chains were counted across the roughly 670 repertoires, and roughly 11 million of these chains were shared by at least two donors. To remove PCR and sequencing errors, raw reads were error-corrected and collapsed into unique sequences using a nearest-neighbor algorithm that merged closely related sequences. To assign V, D and J gene segments, CDR3 sequences were aligned to IMGT reference sequences. For a sequence to be retained, at least a six-nucleotide match to both a V gene segment and a J gene segment was required. A rearrangement counted as productive if the CDR3 had no stop codons and remained in frame with V and J, and every other rearrangement counted as non-productive. CDR3 was defined by IMGT convention, running from the second conserved V-encoded cysteine to the conserved J-encoded phenylalanine. The earlier analysis of 500 to 750 of the donors excluded any sequence lacking an unambiguous match to a single V gene segment. An earlier analysis of several hundred of the donors called V segments functional above 56.7% productive rearrangements and segregating when the between-donor standard deviation exceeded 5%. A statistical classification framework was built for diagnosing cytomegalovirus status from the catalog of TCR beta chain sequences. A later analysis assigned V and J genes by comparing TCR nucleotide sequences with IMGT/GENE-DB human TR gene sequences. Using the TCRdist pipeline, a later analysis assigned CDR3 sequences along with most-parsimonious VDJ recombination scenarios. In a later analysis, each TCR beta chain was defined by its CDR3 amino acid sequence together with its V-gene family, and reads without a unique V-gene family were excluded. A later analysis removed 500 to 600 highly shared, low-generation-probability nucleotide sequences to deal with suspected cross-contamination and a sequencing artifact. In a later analysis, a clonal expansion index for each public chain was calculated from normalized within-repertoire ranks of inferred template counts. In a later analysis, generation probabilities were computed with a VDJ recombination model fitted to out-of-frame rearrangements, and the resulting probabilities were checked against IGoR. A later analysis scored TCR-TCR, TCR-HLA and TCR-CMV co-occurrence with hypergeometric tests, applying a repertoire-size bias correction to TCR pairs. False discovery rates were estimated in a later analysis by permuting HLA or CMV assignments 20 times. In a later analysis, co-occurring TCRs were grouped with DBSCAN, and TCRdist sequence similarity was added when clustering was performed within HLA-allele-positive subsets. For co-occurrence clustering, repertoires with fewer than 30,000 or more than 120,000 public chains were excluded, along with roughly 5 repertoires with anomalous nucleotide sharing. Imported from immuneACCESS, the table was reduced by TCRdb to in-frame sequences with V and J called. These copies leave out some clones; in studies compared against another copy, an unresolved V gene accounts for under half, and the cause of the remainder is not known. That table is the source of V, J and clone size, and D and trimming were worked out from the DNA. Across this sample there are about 200,000 clones, with more than 75% seen only once. The ten largest clones represent around 0.4% of the sample.

The cohort consisted of approximately 670 healthy bone marrow donors. At the time of sampling, all cohort members were nominally healthy, though unrecorded immune exposures were likely present. The donor was CMV seropositive and belonged to the group of more than 250 seropositive cohort members. A peripheral blood sample was collected from each donor, and TCR beta sequencing was performed on peripheral blood mononuclear cells. Genomic DNA was extracted from the blood cell samples with the Qiagen DNeasy Blood Extraction Kit. The data stem from a study of cytomegalovirus exposure and HLA in healthy donors (dated by TCRdb to the late 2010s). About the full investigation: An earlier analysis of 587 of the donors reported more than 250 Gb of sequence data and approximately 110 million unique TCR beta sequences from about 179 million T cells. An early release that covered about 600 HLA-typed donors contained about 300 gigabases of sequencing data and 80 million or so unique TCR sequences. Among the roughly 380 genotyped donors, around 79% belonged to the genetic ancestry cluster associated with self-reported Caucasian donors. The aim of the study was to test whether cataloging public T cell receptors could identify signatures of past pathogen exposure. The study used immunosequencing to profile the T cell repertoires of approximately 640 subjects and linked those repertoires to cytomegalovirus serostatus. Besides the first cohort of about 730 subjects, a separate validation cohort made up of 120 different subjects was used. High-throughput TCR immunosequencing, statistical association of individual TCRs with disease status, and machine learning were combined to predict cytomegalovirus infection status. A later analysis re-analyzed previously published TCR beta repertoires from 666 donors and added high-resolution HLA genotyping to study TCR occurrence patterns. Rather than using new phenotypic data, the later analysis identified candidate immune exposures from TCR beta sequences and from how often those sequences occurred across donors. An earlier analysis of some 500 of the donors used high-throughput TCR beta sequencing to judge whether each TCR beta V gene segment behaved as functional or pseudogenic. Donor age, sex, ethnicity and CMV serostatus were compiled alongside the repertoire data. A later genetic analysis used genome-wide SNP genotypes for about 60% of the roughly 700 donors, treating that subset as a discovery cohort. All discovery cohort repertoires had been generated using a single sequencing platform. HLA typing covered class I and class II loci at four-digit resolution. Typing coverage differed by locus: A, B, C, DRB1 and DQB1 were typed in about 629-640 donors, DQA1 in roughly 510, DPA1 in 600 to 610, and DPB1 in approximately 450. Because of strong linkage in the cohort, five DR-DQ haplotypes were treated as single units for association and clustering. Across under 500 genotyped donors of the cohort, an average of approximately 240,000 unique TCR beta nucleotide sequences per donor were sequenced, and approximately 19% of those sequences were non-productive. Results and caveats for the whole study, not just this receptor: A later genetic analysis reported fewer N-insertions in productive TCRs among donors in an Asian-associated ancestry cluster than the roughly 700-donor mean. In the study, 150 to 200 TCR beta chains were listed as associated with cytomegalovirus. Because counts were too low, more than 15 rarely observed V segments, including chromosome 9 orphons, were left out of the earlier analysis of about 500 of the donors. A few of the identified cytomegalovirus-associated TCR beta chains were confirmed in vitro to be specific for cytomegalovirus antigens. In an earlier analysis of some 540 of the donors, most TCR beta V segments appeared in productive rearrangements about 90% or about 30% of the time, broadly matching IMGT annotations. Because some donors lacked HLA typing at each locus, the association tests relied only on the typed subset. Specific HLA alleles were associated with roughly 17,000 TCR beta sequences at a false discovery rate of 0.05 in a later analysis. In a later analysis, several top co-occurrence clusters were reported to appear linked to parvovirus B19, influenza, CMV and Epstein-Barr virus. The authors suggested that the approach could potentially be generalized to other disease states and immunological phenotypes. Most TCR sequences were seen in very few donors, while some public TCRs were found in many individuals. V-gene and J-gene trimming of TCR beta chains was associated with a missense DCLRE1C variant in a later genetic analysis, and the association was replicated in an independent cohort. Immune exposure information for the cohort was limited to CMV serostatus. In a later analysis, HLA-associated TCR beta chains were found to be more clonally expanded and to have lower generation probabilities than equally common non-associated chains. The classifier was reported to diagnose cytomegalovirus status with high specificity and sensitivity in both the original cohort and the validation cohort. According to a later analysis, most CMV-associated TCR beta chains appeared to be HLA-restricted, and the HLA associations seemed to be driven largely by CMV exposure. Roughly uniform sequencing depth across donors was assumed in presence/absence analyses, although this assumption may not hold. Linkage disequilibrium might explain the correlated functional status among segregating V segments, but an unknown experimental factor could not be ruled out. The sequencing pipeline was judged likely to have produced a cluster of highly shared sequence variants as a technical artifact. A further reported finding was that TCR beta sequences accurately predicted the HLA-A and HLA-B alleles for most subjects in the first cohort. When HLA alleles, especially DR and DQ, strongly co-occurred, attributing TCR associations to individual alleles was difficult. This cohort had only TCR beta chains sequenced, and the lack of alpha or paired-chain data limited which features could be detected. In a later analysis, the rate of TCR association differed among HLA loci, with DRB1 alleles having the most associated TCRs and HLA-C alleles having the fewest.

The source is a male donor in good health and CMV-seropositive. Specimen: PBMCs.

CDR3 region: CASVRTGDDEQYF. At the DNA level, the sequence is TGTGCCAGCGTTAGGACAGGGGACGACGAGCAGTACTTC. This sequence uses TRBV6-5 and TRBJ2-7; 9 junctional bases match TRBD1. The cysteine opens and the phenylalanine closes a CDR3 of 13 amino acids. The CDR3 DNA has 39 bases and is translated from base 1. After removal of 8 bases from V and 5 bases from J, the junction retains 7 bases not matched to a gene. According to the germline V gene, CDR1 reads MNHEY and CDR2 reads SVGAGI.